These 11 T cell receptor beta chains originate from one sample sequenced in a study of CD4 T cell repertoires in COVID-19. The protocol was immunoSEQ multiplex PCR, while the TCRdb copy is restricted to in-frame clones and leaves out a portion. The table lists tens of thousands of clones, 83% of them singletons. The material was CD4+ T cells from peripheral blood, obtained after recovery from COVID-19. Every receptor here comes from a human donor who had COVID-19.

The chain uses TRBV6-5 and TRBJ2-3; no clear D. Germline-derived CDR1 and CDR2 are MNHEY and SVGAGI. The V gene lost 6 bases and the J gene lost 1 base, with 11 bases spanning the gap. The CDR3 covers 14 residues. The CDR3 protein is CASRIHQGTDTQYF. CDR3 sequence (DNA): TGTGCCAGCAGGATACATCAGGGCACAGATACGCAGTATTTT.

This clone was picked up a small number of times. The chain employs TRBV5-1 and TRBJ2-1, with 8 bases identical to TRBD2. Germline CDR1 and CDR2: SGHRS and YFSETQ. Trimming removed 0 bases from V and 7 bases from J; junction bases left unmatched: 3. The CDR3 runs 14 residues. The CDR3, as DNA: TGCGCCAGCAGCTTGGTTTCGGGAGGGAATGAGCAGTTCTTC. Amino acids: CASSLVSGGNEQFF.

The chain uses TRBV5-1 and TRBJ2-3; 12 bases map to TRBD2. With V trimmed by 3 bases and J by 5 bases, 4 bases remained unmatched. This CDR3 is 15 amino acids long. The germline V gene encodes CDR1 SGHRS and CDR2 YFSETQ. CDR3 amino acids: CASSSGLAGIDTQYF. The DNA for the CDR3 is TGCGCCAGCAGCTCCGGACTAGCGGGGATAGATACGCAGTATTTT. The complete variable domain, with remaining parts taken from reference TRBV5-1 and TRBJ2-3, reads KAGVTQTPRYLIKTRGQQVTLSCSPISGHRSVSWYQQTPGQGLQFLFEYFSETQRNKGNFPGRFSGRQFSNSRSEMNVSTLELGDSALYLCASSSGLAGIDTQYFGPGTRLTVL.

The gene calls are TRBV6-5 and TRBJ1-2; TRBD1 might be the D (5 bases). The CDR3 runs 12 residues. Germline CDR1 MNHEY, CDR2 SVGAGI. V lost 4 bases and J 7 bases, leaving 10 bases between the germline ends. CDR3 sequence reads: CASSWGDGGYTF. The CDR3 region has the DNA TGTGCCAGCAGTTGGGGGGACGGTGGCTACACCTTC.

The V call is TRBV5-1, the J call TRBJ2-5; D could derive from TRBD1 or TRBD2 (5 bases each). V was pared by 2 bases and J by 1 base, with 12 bases between. The CDR3 contains 15 residues. CDR1 SGHRS and CDR2 YFSETQ come from the germline V gene. CDR3 region: CASSFEGLGQETQYF. CDR3 nucleotide sequence: TGCGCCAGCAGCTTTGAGGGGTTGGGCCAAGAGACCCAGTACTTC.

The genes are TRBV10-1 and TRBJ1-1; no reliable D call. The germline gives CDR1 WNHNN, CDR2 SYGVQD (reference sequence). The CDR3 is 13 amino acids. V shed 2 bases and J shed 11 bases, with 15 bases lying between them. CDR3 residues: CASSEEGFGEAFF. CDR3 nucleotides: TGCGCCAGCAGTGAGGAAGGTTTTGGGGAGGCTTTCTTT.

The gene calls are TRBV28 and TRBJ2-1, with D possibly TRBD1 on 6 matching bases. The CDR3 sequence is 12 residues long. Trimming left V 5 bases short and J 13 bases short, with 15 bases between. CDR1 MDHEN and CDR2 SYDVKM come from the germline V gene. The chain's CDR3 is CASSEGDRFQFF. Here the CDR3 DNA reads TGTGCCAGCAGTGAGGGGGATCGCTTTCAGTTCTTC.

The chain carries TRBV2 and TRBJ1-4; TRBD1 matches 8 bases. Germline V gene lookup returns CDR1 SNHLY and CDR2 FYNNEI. CDR3 size: 13 residues. Unmatched junction bases numbered 4, after V lost 5 bases and J lost 8 bases. The DNA of the CDR3 is TGTGCCAGCAGTTACAGGGGGAAAGAAAAACTGTTTTTT. Residues: CASSYRGKEKLFF.

The chain uses TRBV10-3 and TRBJ2-2; tentatively, D is TRBD1 (6 bases). CDR1 ENHRY and CDR2 SYGVKD come from the germline V gene. The CDR3 consists of 15 residues. Trimming stripped 10 bases from V and 0 bases from J, with 15 bases between. The DNA of the CDR3 is TGTGCCAGCCAGTACAGGGTATCGAACACCGGGGAGCTGTTTTTT. It translates to CASQYRVSNTGELFF.

The chain employs TRBV29-1 and TRBJ2-1; no clear D. Trimming shortened V by 1 base and J by 9 bases, and 10 bases separated the two germline ends. Germline CDR1 reads SQVTM; CDR2 reads ANQGSEA. The CDR3 is made up of 12 amino acids. CDR3 in amino acids: CSVEGSGLEQFF. The CDR3 DNA follows: TGCAGCGTTGAAGGTTCCGGCCTTGAGCAGTTCTTC.

The CDR3, as DNA: TGTGCCAGTTCCTTATTAGCCTCTGGAGATACGCAGTATTTT. Protein product: CASSLLASGDTQYF. The chain is built from TRBV2 and TRBJ2-3; D is unclear. CDR1 SNHLY and CDR2 FYNNEI come from the germline V gene. Trimming stripped 9 bases from V and 5 bases from J, with 18 bases between. The CDR3 has 14 amino acids. The whole variable domain, remainder taken from reference TRBV2 and TRBJ2-3, is EPEVTQTPSHQVTQMGQEVILRCVPISNHLYFYWYRQILGQKVEFLVSFYNNEISEKSEIFDDQFSVERPDGSNFTLKIRSTKLEDSAMYFCASSLLASGDTQYFGPGTRLTVL.